The 30 T cell receptor beta chains below were found in one sample sequenced in a study of spatial heterogeneity in lung cancer (dated by TCRdb to about 2019). This sample's time point label indicates: blood at routine non-recurrence follow-up after resection. Receptor amplification or capture employed 5' RACE. Instrument on record: NextSeq 500. The public reads were quality trimmed at Q25 with fastp and then assembled into clones with MiXCR by TCRdb, keeping productive beta chains. For every CDR3 protein sequence, its rows merge into one entry that carries the most common genes and DNA. Counted in this sample were over 35,000 distinct CDR3 sequences; 8% to 11% of them appeared once. The ten largest account for about 15% of the sample. The source was PBMCs, collected at follow-up. All receptors derive from a female donor with early-stage non-small cell lung cancer.

This clonotype was seen a few times. For the CDR3, the DNA is TGCGCCAGCAGCCCGAACAGGGTGATTAGCAATCAGCCCCAGCATTTT. Translated: CASSPNRVISNQPQHF. This chain uses TRBV4-3 with TRBJ1-5; a weak D match, TRBD1 (6 bases). Germline V gene data show CDR1 as LGHNA and CDR2 as YSLEER. Trimming cost V 4 bases and J 0 bases, with 13 bases left between them. The CDR3 is made up of 16 amino acids.

The CDR3 bases are TGTGCCAGCTGGGAAGGAGGGGTAGGTGGCTACACCTTC. Protein sequence: CASWEGGVGGYTF. The chain carries TRBV2 and TRBJ1-2; perhaps TRBD1 as D (5 bases). The V end was cut by 8 bases, the J end by 7 bases, with 17 bases between. In germline, CDR1 is SNHLY, CDR2 FYNNEI. The CDR3 covers 13 residues.

Many counts were recorded for this clonotype. V and J are TRBV12-5 and TRBJ2-2; no firm D call. The germline gives CDR1 LGHNT, CDR2 FRNRAP. V dropped 5 bases and J dropped 2 bases, with 6 bases sitting between them. The CDR3 length is 13 residues. This CDR3 is CASGLGNTGELFF. CDR3 DNA: TGTGCTAGTGGTCTCGGAAACACCGGGGAGCTGTTTTTT.

This clonotype was seen more than once but under ten times. The chain couples TRBV6-4 to TRBJ1-1; TRBD1 is a possible D gene (5 bases). Germline CDR1 and CDR2: MRHNA and SNTAGT. Trimming pared 4 bases from V and 0 bases from J, leaving 9 bases between. The length of the CDR3 is 14 residues. The CDR3 DNA sequence: TGTGCCAGCAGTGCGACAGTCATGAACACTGAAGCTTTCTTT. This gives the protein CASSATVMNTEAFF.

The J gene is TRBJ2-5, the V gene TRBV7-6; tentative D call: TRBD1 (6 bases). Deletions cut 4 bases from V and 2 bases from J, with 14 bases between. This CDR3 is 15 amino acids long. Looked up from germline, CDR1 is SGHVS and CDR2 is FNYEAQ. CDR3 bases: TGTGCCAGCAGCTCCTCCGGGACACGACAAGAGACCCAGTACTTC. This gives the protein CASSSSGTRQETQYF.

This clonotype was counted at least ten times. The CDR3 bases are TGTGCCAGCAGACGAATCGGACAGGACTATGGCTACACCTTC. It encodes CASRRIGQDYGYTF. The gene calls are TRBV5-5 and TRBJ1-2, with TRBD1 matching over 7 bases. Germline V gene sequence: CDR1 SGHKS, CDR2 YYEKEE (reference sequence). The V and J ends lost 5 bases and 3 bases, in that order; junction bases with no gene match: 7. This CDR3 is 14 amino acids long. The full variable domain, in which reference TRBV5-5 and TRBJ1-2 provide the parts outside the CDR3, is DAGVTQSPTHLIKTRGQQVTLRCSPISGHKSVSWYQQVLGQGPQFIFQYYEKEERGRGNFPDRFSARQFPNYSSELNVNALLLGDSALYLCASRRIGQDYGYTFGSGTRLTVV.

The chain uses TRBV20-1 and TRBJ2-7, with 9 positions matching TRBD2. The CDR3 is made up of 12 amino acids. Germline-derived CDR1 and CDR2 are DFQATT and SNEGSKA (reference sequence). Losses at the gene ends were 6 bases for V and 4 bases for J; bases not matched to a gene: 4. The CDR3 DNA follows: TGCAGTGCAAAGCGGGGGGTTTACGAGCAGTACTTC. Its protein is CSAKRGVYEQYF.

This clonotype is large (0.1 to 1%) in the sample. J is TRBJ2-7 and V is TRBV28; 7 bases map to TRBD1. J was trimmed by 5 bases and V by 8 bases; bases with no gene match: 3. From germline, CDR1 is MDHEN and CDR2 SYDVKM. The CDR3 totals 11 residues. CDR3 coding DNA: TGTGCCAGCCAGGGGGACCACGAGCAGTACTTC. Translating gives CASQGDHEQYF.

In this sample, this clonotype turned up a few times. This chain joins TRBV7-2 and TRBJ2-3, with D perhaps given as TRBD1 or TRBD2 (5 bases each). The CDR3 loop spans 14 amino acids. The V gene lost 5 bases and the J gene lost 2 bases, with 11 bases spanning the gap. Germline values: CDR1 SGHTA, CDR2 FQGNSA. CDR3 residues: CASSPAGATDTQYF. The DNA of the CDR3 is TGTGCCAGCAGCCCCGCCGGGGCCACAGATACGCAGTATTTT.

This clonotype was seen many times. This chain joins TRBV7-8 and TRBJ2-7; possibly TRBD1 for D (5 bases). The CDR3 runs to 17 residues. The germline V and J ends were trimmed by 5 bases and 1 base, with 21 bases remaining between them. Germline-derived CDR1 and CDR2 are SGHVS and FQNEAQ. The CDR3 DNA follows: TGTGCCAGCAGCCCCCCCCGCAGGGTTTCACCGTCCTACGAGCAGTACTTC. Its protein product is CASSPPRRVSPSYEQYF.

This clonotype has a count of ten or more. V usage is TRBV20-1 and J usage is TRBJ2-7; 10 positions match TRBD1. CDR1 is DFQATT and CDR2 is SNEGSKA in the germline V gene (reference sequence). The CDR3 is 18 residues long. Trimming took 6 bases from V and 2 from J; bases not matched to a gene: 19. This chain's CDR3 is CSARQQGSGTGAAYEQYF. The CDR3, as DNA: TGCAGTGCACGCCAGCAGGGTTCCGGGACAGGGGCGGCCTACGAGCAGTACTTC.

This clonotype was recorded at least ten times. The chain joins TRBV7-9 to TRBJ2-3; D possibly uses TRBD1 or TRBD2 (6 bases each). The CDR3 is 16 amino acids. V lost 3 bases, J lost 1 base, and 14 bases lay in between. CDR1 is SEHNR and CDR2 is FQNEAQ in the germline V gene (reference sequence). CDR3 sequence reads: CASSFGGGPGTDTQYF. The CDR3 nucleotides are TGTGCCAGCAGCTTCGGTGGGGGGCCCGGCACAGATACGCAGTATTTT.

This clonotype was detected many times. V and J are TRBV2 and TRBJ2-7; D gene unclear. The CDR3 covers 11 residues. The V gene lost 5 bases and the J gene lost 2 bases, with 4 bases spanning the gap. The germline CDR1 and CDR2 sequences are SNHLY and FYNNEI. In DNA form, the CDR3 reads TGTGCCAGCAGTCCGACCTACGAGCAGTACTTC. It is translated as CASSPTYEQYF.

In its sample, this clonotype was seen many times. The chain is built from TRBV2 and TRBJ1-4; the D is unclear. The V gene's germline CDR1 is SNHLY and CDR2 FYNNEI. The CDR3 spans 14 residues. Trimming left V 4 bases short and J 0 bases short, with 6 bases between. The CDR3 DNA reads as TGTGCCAGCAGTGCGACAACAACTAATGAAAAACTGTTTTTT. Translation: CASSATTTNEKLFF.

There are a few counts of this clonotype. This sequence joins TRBV18 and TRBJ1-4; D is unresolved. The CDR3 length is 16 residues. Per germline, CDR1 KGHSH and CDR2 LQKENI. V was shortened by 2 bases and J by 0 bases, with 10 bases between the two germline ends. CDR3 in amino acids: CASSPRRAATNEKLFF. Written as DNA, the CDR3 is TGTGCCAGCTCACCAAGGAGGGCCGCAACTAATGAAAAACTGTTTTTT.

The chain has TRBV6-4 and TRBJ2-4; D is unclear. CDR1 is MRHNA, CDR2 SNTAGT, per germline. The V gene lost 10 bases and the J gene lost 2 bases, with 15 bases spanning the gap. There are 14 residues in the CDR3. This CDR3 reads CATSKIFTKNIQYF. Here the CDR3 DNA reads TGTGCCACTTCGAAGATTTTCACCAAAAACATTCAGTACTTC.

The CDR3: CASSSAGTGDTEAFF. The DNA of the CDR3 is TGTGCCAGCAGCTCTGCCGGGACAGGGGACACTGAAGCTTTCTTT. The genes are TRBV5-4 and TRBJ1-1, with TRBD1 identical over 10 bases. J gave up 3 bases and V 3 bases, and 5 bases lay outside the gene matches. The CDR3 has 15 residues. Germline V CDR1 and CDR2: SGHNT, YYREEE (reference sequence).

This chain connects TRBV19 to TRBJ2-3; tentatively, D is TRBD1 (6 bases). CDR1 and CDR2 (germline): LNHDA, SQIVND (reference sequence). Trimming took 3 bases from V and 2 from J, leaving 9 bases between them. The CDR3 is 14 residues long. The CDR3: CASSMGHNTDTQYF. The CDR3 DNA reads as TGTGCCAGTAGTATGGGACACAACACAGATACGCAGTATTTT.

This clonotype has more than one count but fewer than ten. The chain has TRBV11-2 and TRBJ2-5, with 10 bases aligning to TRBD2. Unmatched junction bases numbered 7, after V lost 1 base and J lost 2 bases. Per the germline V gene, CDR1 is SGHAT and CDR2 is FQNNGV. The CDR3 consists of 17 residues. This CDR3 is CASSLGASGGQQETQYF. CDR3 sequence (DNA): TGTGCCAGCAGCTTAGGGGCTAGCGGGGGTCAGCAAGAGACCCAGTACTTC.

This clonotype has a count of ten or more. This chain connects TRBV3-1 to TRBJ2-5; D is unclear. Germline values: CDR1 LGHDT, CDR2 YNNKEL (reference sequence). Trimming pared 2 bases from V and 4 bases from J, leaving 11 bases between. The CDR3 extends over 14 amino acids. CDR3 in DNA: TGTGCCAGCAGCCAACGGCTAGGTGGAGAGACCCAGTACTTC. Its protein product is CASSQRLGGETQYF.

This clonotype was detected ten times or more. V gene TRBV7-9 combines with J gene TRBJ2-3; possibly TRBD1 for D (5 bases). The ends were cut back, 5 bases at V and 7 bases at J, with 10 bases in the middle. The germline V gene encodes CDR1 SEHNR and CDR2 FQNEAQ (reference sequence). The CDR3 has 12 amino acids. CDR3 protein: CASSPDIHTQYF. CDR3 DNA: TGTGCCAGCAGCCCGGACATCCATACGCAGTATTTT.

In its sample, this clonotype ranks as medium-sized. This chain connects TRBV28 to TRBJ1-2; no reliable D call. Per the germline V gene, CDR1 is MDHEN and CDR2 is SYDVKM. V shed 3 bases and J shed 7 bases, with 6 bases lying between them. The CDR3 covers 11 residues. The CDR3 bases are TGTGCCAGCAGTTTCAGCTCTGGCTACACCTTC. It is translated as CASSFSSGYTF.

The rearrangement links TRBV18 to TRBJ2-1; D possibly uses TRBD1 or TRBD2 (6 bases each). This CDR3 is 15 amino acids long. In germline, CDR1 is KGHSH, CDR2 LQKENI. V dropped 0 bases and J dropped 7 bases, with 13 bases sitting between them. This CDR3 is CASSPPGRGGNEQFF. For the CDR3, the DNA is TGTGCCAGCTCACCACCTGGCAGGGGAGGAAATGAGCAGTTCTTC.

The CDR3: CSARKLAENIQYF. CDR3 nucleotide sequence: TGCAGTGCTAGAAAACTAGCGGAAAACATTCAGTACTTC. The chain is built from TRBV20-1 and TRBJ2-4, with TRBD2 matching 8 bases. Germline-derived CDR1 and CDR2 are DFQATT and SNEGSKA (reference sequence). V lost 2 bases to trimming and J lost 5 bases; unmatched junction nucleotides: 2. This CDR3 spans 13 amino acids.

The gene calls are TRBV6-1 and TRBJ2-3, with 7 positions matching TRBD2. The length of the CDR3 is 14 residues. With 5 bases clipped from V and 3 bases from J, the junction kept 5 bases outside the gene matches. Per germline, CDR1 MNHNS and CDR2 SASEGT. CDR3 DNA: TGTGCCAGCAGTTTCGGACTAGTGACAGATACGCAGTATTTT. As protein: CASSFGLVTDTQYF.

The sample holds many counts of this clonotype. The chain has TRBV4-1 and TRBJ1-2, with no clear D. V lost 4 bases and J 4 bases, leaving 25 bases between the germline ends. This CDR3 contains 18 residues. Germline assignment: CDR1 MGHRA and CDR2 YSYEKL. CDR3 region: CASSRTVGQRRGFYGYTF. CDR3 in DNA: TGCGCCAGCAGCCGTACCGTGGGCCAAAGACGGGGATTCTATGGCTACACCTTC.

By share of the sample, this clonotype is medium-sized (0.01 to 0.1%). The chain has TRBV2 and TRBJ2-3; D unresolved. The germline V and J ends were trimmed by 6 bases and 8 bases, with 12 bases remaining between them. The CDR3 is made up of 12 amino acids. From germline, CDR1 is SNHLY and CDR2 FYNNEI. CDR3 loop: CASSSGTFTQYF. The CDR3 DNA follows: TGTGCCAGCAGCTCTGGCACCTTTACGCAGTATTTT.

This clonotype was counted a few times. CDR3 nucleotide sequence: TGTGCCAGCAGTTACTTCCTCGGGGCTCAACAGCCCCAGCATTTT. Translating gives CASSYFLGAQQPQHF. The V gene is TRBV6-2 or TRBV6-3, the J gene TRBJ1-5, with D perhaps matching TRBD1 (5 bases). This CDR3 is built from 15 residues. V was trimmed by 1 base and J by 7 bases, leaving 14 bases between them. Germline CDR1 and CDR2: MNHEY and SVGEGT.

Of note for this clonotype: A much larger clone is a single base away; this may be a read error. The chain uses TRBV11-3 and TRBJ2-2; D is unclear. The V end was cut by 7 bases, the J end by 7 bases, with 10 bases between. CDR3 length equals 12 residues. Looked up from germline, CDR1 is SGHNT and CDR2 is YENEEA. CDR3 nucleotide sequence: TGTGCCAGCAACCCACCCGGCGGGGAGCTGTTTTTT. Protein sequence: CASNPPGGELFF.

Ten or more counts support this clonotype. The J gene is TRBJ1-6, the V gene TRBV11-2, with TRBD1 matching 8 bases. CDR3 size: 14 residues. V dropped 5 bases and J dropped 8; count of bases not matched to a gene: 5. Germline V CDR1 and CDR2: SGHAT, FQNNGV. CDR3 DNA: TGTGCCAGCAGCCCGGACAGGGTACATTCACCCCTCCACTTT. This encodes CASSPDRVHSPLHF.